This T cell receptor beta chain is drawn from a study of blood T cells in healthy people across ages. PCR was performed a second time for roughly 7 to 12 cycles using a sample-barcoded 5' primer and a J-beta primer mix. A template-switch adaptor that had 12 random nucleotides put a tag on each cDNA molecule. TCRdb re-derived calls from the 5' RACE reads in MiXCR, one entry per CDR3 protein. The sample comprises approximately 1.5 million distinct CDR3 sequences, about 31% of which are singletons, and 11% rests with the top ten. Germline assignment: CDR1 MNHEY and CDR2 SMNVEV (reference sequence). Trimming stripped 4 bases from V and 0 bases from J, with 16 bases between. CDR3 size: 16 residues.

This chain links TRBV27 with TRBJ2-7, with D hard to call. Material: blood. This receptor was obtained from a woman in her thirties in good health. The DNA of the CDR3 is TGTGCCAGCAGTTCCGCCGGAGCCCAGAGCTCCTACGAGCAGTACTTC. Its protein product is CASSSAGAQSSYEQYF.